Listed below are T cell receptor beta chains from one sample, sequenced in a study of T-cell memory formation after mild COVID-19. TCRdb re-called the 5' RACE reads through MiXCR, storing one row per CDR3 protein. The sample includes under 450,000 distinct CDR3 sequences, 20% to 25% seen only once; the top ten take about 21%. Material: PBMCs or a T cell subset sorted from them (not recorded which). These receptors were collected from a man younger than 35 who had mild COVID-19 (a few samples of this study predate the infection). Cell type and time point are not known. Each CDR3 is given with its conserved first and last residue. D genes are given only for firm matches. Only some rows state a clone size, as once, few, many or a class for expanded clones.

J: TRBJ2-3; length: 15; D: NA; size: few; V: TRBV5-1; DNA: TGCGCCAGCAGCTTGGAATCCAGGCCCACAGATACGCAGTATTTT; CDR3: CASSLESRPTDTQYF
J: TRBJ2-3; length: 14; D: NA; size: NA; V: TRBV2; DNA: TGTGCCAGCAAGAAGGTCGTAGGCGTCGATACGCAGTATTTT; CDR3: CASKKVVGVDTQYF
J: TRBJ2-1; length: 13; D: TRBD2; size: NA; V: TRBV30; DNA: TGTGCCTGGAGTAGCGGGGTATACAATGAGCAGTTCTTC; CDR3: CAWSSGVYNEQFF
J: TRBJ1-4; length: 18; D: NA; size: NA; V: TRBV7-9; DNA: TGTGCCAGCAGCTTACGCGGCAGGGGTTCATTCGTGAGCGAAAAACTGTTTTTT; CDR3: CASSLRGRGSFVSEKLFF
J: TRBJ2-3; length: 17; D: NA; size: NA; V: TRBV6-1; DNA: TGTGCCAGCAGTGAAGTCCCGGGAAGAGGTTACACAGATACGCAGTATTTT; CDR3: CASSEVPGRGYTDTQYF
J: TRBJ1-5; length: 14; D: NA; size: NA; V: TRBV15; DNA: TGTGCCACCAGTGCCGGGAGCGGCAATCAGCCCCAGCATTTT; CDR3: CATSAGSGNQPQHF
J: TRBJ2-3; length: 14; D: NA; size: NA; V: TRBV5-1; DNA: TGCGCCAGCTCACAAGGTCAAAGCACAGATACGCAGTATTTT; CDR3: CASSQGQSTDTQYF
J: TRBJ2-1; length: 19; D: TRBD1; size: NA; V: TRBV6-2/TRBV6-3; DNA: TGTGCCAGCAGTGGAACCGGGACAGCGACTCAAGGGTCCTACAATGAGCAGTTCTTC; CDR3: CASSGTGTATQGSYNEQFF
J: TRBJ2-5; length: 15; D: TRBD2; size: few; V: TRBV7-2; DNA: TGTGCCAGCAGCTTAACTAGCGGGATACAAGAGACCCAGTACTTC; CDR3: CASSLTSGIQETQYF
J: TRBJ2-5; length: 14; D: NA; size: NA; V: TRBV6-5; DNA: TGTGCCAGCAGTCCCCCGGCCCTTCCCGAGACCCAGTACTTC; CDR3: CASSPPALPETQYF
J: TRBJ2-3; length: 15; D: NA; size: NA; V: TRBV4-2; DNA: TGTGCCAGCAGCCTCCGGGACGAACCTCCAGATACGCAGTATTTT; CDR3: CASSLRDEPPDTQYF